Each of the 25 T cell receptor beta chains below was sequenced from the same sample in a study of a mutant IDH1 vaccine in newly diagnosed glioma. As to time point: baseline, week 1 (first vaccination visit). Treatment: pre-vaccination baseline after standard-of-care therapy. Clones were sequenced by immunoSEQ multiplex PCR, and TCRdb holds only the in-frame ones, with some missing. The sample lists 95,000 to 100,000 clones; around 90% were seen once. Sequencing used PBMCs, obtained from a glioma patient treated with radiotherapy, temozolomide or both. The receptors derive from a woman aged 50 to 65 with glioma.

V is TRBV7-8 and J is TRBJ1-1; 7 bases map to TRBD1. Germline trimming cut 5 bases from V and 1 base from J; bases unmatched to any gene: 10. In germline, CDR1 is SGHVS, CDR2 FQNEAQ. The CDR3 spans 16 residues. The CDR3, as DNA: TGTGCCAGCAGCACTTTACAGGGGAGCTGGAACACTGAAGCTTTCTTT. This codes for CASSTLQGSWNTEAFF.

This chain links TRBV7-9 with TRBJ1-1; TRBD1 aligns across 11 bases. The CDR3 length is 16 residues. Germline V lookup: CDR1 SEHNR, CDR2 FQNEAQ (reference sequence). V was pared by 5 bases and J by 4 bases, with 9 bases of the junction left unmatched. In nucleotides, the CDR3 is TGTGCCAGCAGCCGGGGGACAGGGGGATTTGGCACTGAAGCTTTCTTT. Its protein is CASSRGTGGFGTEAFF.

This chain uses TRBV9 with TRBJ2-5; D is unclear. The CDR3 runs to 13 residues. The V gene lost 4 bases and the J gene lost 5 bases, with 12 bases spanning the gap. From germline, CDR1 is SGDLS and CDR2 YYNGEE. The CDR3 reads CASSPSKGETQYF. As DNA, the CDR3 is TGTGCCAGCAGCCCTAGTAAAGGGGAGACCCAGTACTTC.

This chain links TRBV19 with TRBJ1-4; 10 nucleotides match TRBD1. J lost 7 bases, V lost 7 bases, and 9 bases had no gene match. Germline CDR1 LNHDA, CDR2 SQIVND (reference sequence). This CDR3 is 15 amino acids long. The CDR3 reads CASTSSDRGGEKLFF. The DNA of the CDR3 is TGTGCCAGTACCTCCTCGGACAGGGGGGGTGAAAAACTGTTTTTT.

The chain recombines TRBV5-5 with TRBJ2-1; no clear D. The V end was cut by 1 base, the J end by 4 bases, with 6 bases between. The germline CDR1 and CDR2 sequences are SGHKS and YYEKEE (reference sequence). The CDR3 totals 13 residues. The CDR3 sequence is CASSLNVYNEQFF. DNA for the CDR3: TGTGCCAGCAGCTTGAACGTTTACAATGAGCAGTTCTTC.

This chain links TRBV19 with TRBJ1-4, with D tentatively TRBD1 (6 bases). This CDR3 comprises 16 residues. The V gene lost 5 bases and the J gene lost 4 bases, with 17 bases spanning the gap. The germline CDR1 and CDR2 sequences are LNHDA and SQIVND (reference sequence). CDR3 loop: CASSSRRTAYNEKLFF. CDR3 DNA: TGTGCCAGTAGTTCTCGGAGGACAGCCTATAATGAAAAACTGTTTTTT. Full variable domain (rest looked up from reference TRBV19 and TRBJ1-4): DGGITQSPKYLFRKEGQNVTLSCEQNLNHDAMYWYRQDPGQGLRLIYYSQIVNDFQKGDIAEGYSVSREKKESFPLTVTSAQKNPTAFYLCASSSRRTAYNEKLFFGSGTQLSVL.

Written as DNA, the CDR3 is TGTGCCAGCAGCTTTGTGGCACAAGAGACCCAGTACTTC. Its protein product is CASSFVAQETQYF. This chain connects TRBV11-2 to TRBJ2-5, with D unclear. The CDR3 has 13 residues. CDR1 and CDR2 from the germline V gene are SGHAT and FQNNGV. Trimming left V 3 bases short and J 2 bases short, with 7 bases between.

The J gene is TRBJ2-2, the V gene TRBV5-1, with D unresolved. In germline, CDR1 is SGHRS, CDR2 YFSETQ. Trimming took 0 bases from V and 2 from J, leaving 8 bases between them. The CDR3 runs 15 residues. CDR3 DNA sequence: TGCGCCAGCAGCTTGGACAGACCTAACACCGGGGAGCTGTTTTTT. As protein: CASSLDRPNTGELFF.

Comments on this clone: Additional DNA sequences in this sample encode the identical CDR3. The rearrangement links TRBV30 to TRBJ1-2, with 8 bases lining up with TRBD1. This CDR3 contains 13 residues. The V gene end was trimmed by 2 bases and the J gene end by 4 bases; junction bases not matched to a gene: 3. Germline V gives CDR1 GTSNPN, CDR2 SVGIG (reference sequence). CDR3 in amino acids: CAWSRDRPYGYTF. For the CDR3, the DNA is TGTGCCTGGAGTAGGGACAGGCCCTATGGCTACACCTTC.

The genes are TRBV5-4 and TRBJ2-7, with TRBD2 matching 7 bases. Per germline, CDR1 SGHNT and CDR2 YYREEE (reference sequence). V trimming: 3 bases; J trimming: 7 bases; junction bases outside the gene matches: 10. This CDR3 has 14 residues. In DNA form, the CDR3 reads TGTGCCAGCAGCTCCGGGACTATCCGGGAGGAGCAGTACTTC. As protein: CASSSGTIREEQYF.

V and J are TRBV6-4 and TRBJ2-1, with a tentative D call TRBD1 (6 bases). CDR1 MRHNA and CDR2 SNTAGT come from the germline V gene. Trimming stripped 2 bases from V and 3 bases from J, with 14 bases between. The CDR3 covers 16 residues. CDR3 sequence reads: CASSDGAGVDYNEQFF. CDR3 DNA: TGTGCCAGCAGTGACGGTGCAGGGGTCGACTACAATGAGCAGTTCTTC.

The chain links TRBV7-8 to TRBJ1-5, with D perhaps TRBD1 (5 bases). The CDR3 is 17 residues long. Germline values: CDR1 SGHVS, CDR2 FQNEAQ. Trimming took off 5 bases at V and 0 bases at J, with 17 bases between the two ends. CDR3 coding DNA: TGTGCCAGCAGCCAAACTGGCAGGGCATATAGCAATCAGCCCCAGCATTTT. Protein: CASSQTGRAYSNQPQHF.

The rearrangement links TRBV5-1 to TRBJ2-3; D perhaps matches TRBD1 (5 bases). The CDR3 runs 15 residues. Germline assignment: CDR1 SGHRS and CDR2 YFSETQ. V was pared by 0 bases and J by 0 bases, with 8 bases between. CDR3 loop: CASSLGRQSTDTQYF. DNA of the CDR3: TGCGCCAGCAGCTTGGGTCGACAGAGCACAGATACGCAGTATTTT. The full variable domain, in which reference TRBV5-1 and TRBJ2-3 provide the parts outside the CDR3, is KAGVTQTPRYLIKTRGQQVTLSCSPISGHRSVSWYQQTPGQGLQFLFEYFSETQRNKGNFPGRFSGRQFSNSRSEMNVSTLELGDSALYLCASSLGRQSTDTQYFGPGTRLTVL.

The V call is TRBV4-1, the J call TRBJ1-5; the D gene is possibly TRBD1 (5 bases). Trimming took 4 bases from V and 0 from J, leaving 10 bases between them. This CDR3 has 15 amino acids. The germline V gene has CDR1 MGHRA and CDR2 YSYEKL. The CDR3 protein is CASSRDSNSNQPQHF. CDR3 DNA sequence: TGCGCCAGCAGCCGAGACAGCAATAGCAATCAGCCCCAGCATTTT.

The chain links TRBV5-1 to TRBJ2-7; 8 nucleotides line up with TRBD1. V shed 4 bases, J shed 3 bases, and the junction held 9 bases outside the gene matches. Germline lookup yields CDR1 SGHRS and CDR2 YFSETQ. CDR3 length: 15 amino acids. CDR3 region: CASSVTGAGYYEQYF. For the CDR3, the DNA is TGCGCCAGCAGCGTGACAGGGGCTGGATACTACGAGCAGTACTTC. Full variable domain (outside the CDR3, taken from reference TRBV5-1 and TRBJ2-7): KAGVTQTPRYLIKTRGQQVTLSCSPISGHRSVSWYQQTPGQGLQFLFEYFSETQRNKGNFPGRFSGRQFSNSRSEMNVSTLELGDSALYLCASSVTGAGYYEQYFGPGTRLTVT.

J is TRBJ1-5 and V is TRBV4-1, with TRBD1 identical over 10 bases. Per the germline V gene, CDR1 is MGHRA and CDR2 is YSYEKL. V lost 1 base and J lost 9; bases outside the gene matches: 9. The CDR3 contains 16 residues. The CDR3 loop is CASSQGPGQGTPPQHF. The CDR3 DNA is TGCGCCAGCAGCCAAGGCCCGGGACAGGGGACTCCGCCCCAGCATTTT.

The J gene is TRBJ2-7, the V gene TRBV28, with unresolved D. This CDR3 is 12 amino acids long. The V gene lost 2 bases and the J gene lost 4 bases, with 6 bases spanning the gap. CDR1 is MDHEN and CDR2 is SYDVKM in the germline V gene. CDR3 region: CASSLEWYEQYF. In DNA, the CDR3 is TGTGCCAGCAGTTTAGAGTGGTACGAGCAGTACTTC.

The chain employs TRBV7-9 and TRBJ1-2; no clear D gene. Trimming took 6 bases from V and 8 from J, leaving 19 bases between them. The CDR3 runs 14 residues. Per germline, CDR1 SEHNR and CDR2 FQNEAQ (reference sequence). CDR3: CASSLQEYVEGYTF. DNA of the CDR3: TGTGCCAGCAGTCTCCAGGAGTACGTCGAGGGCTACACCTTC.

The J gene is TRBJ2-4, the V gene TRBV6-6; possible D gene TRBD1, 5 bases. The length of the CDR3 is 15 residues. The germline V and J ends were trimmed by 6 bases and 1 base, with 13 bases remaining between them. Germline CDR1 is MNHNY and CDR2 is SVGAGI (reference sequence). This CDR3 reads CASRPPDIAKNIQYF. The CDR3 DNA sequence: TGTGCCAGCAGACCACCGGACATTGCCAAAAACATTCAGTACTTC.

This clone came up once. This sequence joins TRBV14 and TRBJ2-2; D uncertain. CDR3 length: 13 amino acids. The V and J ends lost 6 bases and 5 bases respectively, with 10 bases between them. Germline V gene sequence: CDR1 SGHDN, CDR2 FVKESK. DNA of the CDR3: TGTGCCAGCAGGCATCTCGAAACCGGGGAGCTGTTTTTT. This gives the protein CASRHLETGELFF. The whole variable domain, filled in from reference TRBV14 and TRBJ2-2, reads EAGVTQFPSHSVIEKGQTVTLRCDPISGHDNLYWYRRVMGKEIKFLLHFVKESKQDESGMPNNRFLAERTGGTYSTLKVQPAELEDSGVYFCASRHLETGELFFGEGSRLTVL.

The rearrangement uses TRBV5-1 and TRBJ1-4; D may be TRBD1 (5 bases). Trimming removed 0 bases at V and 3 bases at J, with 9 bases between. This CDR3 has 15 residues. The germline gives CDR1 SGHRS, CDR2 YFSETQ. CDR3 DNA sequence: TGCGCCAGCAGCTTGGACCAGGGCGCTAATGAAAAACTGTTTTTT. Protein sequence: CASSLDQGANEKLFF.

The CDR3 DNA is TGTGCCTCAACAGGGGGCTCTGACTATGGCTACACCTTC. Protein sequence: CASTGGSDYGYTF. The V gene is TRBV10-3, the J gene TRBJ1-2; 9 nucleotides line up with TRBD1. From germline, CDR1 is ENHRY and CDR2 SYGVKD. Trimming cost V 11 bases and J 3 bases; bases outside gene matches: 7. There are 13 residues in the CDR3.

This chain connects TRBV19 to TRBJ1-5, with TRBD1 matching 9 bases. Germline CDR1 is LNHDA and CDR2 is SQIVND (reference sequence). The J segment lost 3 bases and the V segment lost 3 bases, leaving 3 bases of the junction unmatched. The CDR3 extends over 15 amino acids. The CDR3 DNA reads TGTGCCAGTAGTATGGACAGGGGCTCCAATCAGCCCCAGCATTTT. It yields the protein CASSMDRGSNQPQHF. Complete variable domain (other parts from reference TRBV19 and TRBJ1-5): DGGITQSPKYLFRKEGQNVTLSCEQNLNHDAMYWYRQDPGQGLRLIYYSQIVNDFQKGDIAEGYSVSREKKESFPLTVTSAQKNPTAFYLCASSMDRGSNQPQHFGDGTRLSIL.

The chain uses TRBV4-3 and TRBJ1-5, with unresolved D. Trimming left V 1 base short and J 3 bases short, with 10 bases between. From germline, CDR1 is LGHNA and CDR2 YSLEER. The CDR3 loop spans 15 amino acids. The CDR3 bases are TGCGCCAGCAGCCAAGGCCTGGGCCTCAATCAGCCCCAGCATTTT. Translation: CASSQGLGLNQPQHF.

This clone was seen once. DNA of the CDR3: TGCGCCAGCAGCCTTGCGACAGGGCACACCGGGGAGCTGTTTTTT. Translating it yields CASSLATGHTGELFF. The chain combines TRBV4-1 with TRBJ2-2; 7 nucleotides match TRBD1. Germline CDR1 MGHRA, CDR2 YSYEKL. Trimming took 4 bases from V and 3 from J; bases not matched to a gene: 5. The CDR3 runs 15 residues.